The clone carrying this T cell receptor (beta chain) was observed a few times. Antigen specificity is unknown. A single-stranded UMI oligo with SP2 sequence was ligated to cDNA 3' ends. An equimolar mix of RC1.1 and RC1.2 primed the beta chain across TRBC1 and TRBC2. TCRdb re-called the UMI-ligation and nested PCR reads with MiXCR, one entry per CDR3 protein. Found here are 40,000 or so distinct CDR3 sequences, approximately 17% of them singletons; the top ten hold less than 50%. These data are taken from a study of quantifying T cell responses using KT2 cells. Study background: TCR alpha and beta constant-region primers primed reverse transcription of RNA. Findings and limits, study-wide: Even the lowest spike-in, about one KT2 cell per 100,000 PBMC, yielded detectable KT2 sequences.

CDR3 length equals 15 residues. From germline, CDR1 is SGHVS and CDR2 FQNEAQ. The V end lost 5 bases, the J end lost 5 bases, and 16 bases lay between the germline ends. A range of KT2-to-PBMC ratios was made using fixed PBMC numbers. This receptor was taken from a human donor. The specimen sequenced was PBMCs spiked with cells of the T cell clone KT2. The genes are TRBV7-8 and TRBJ1-5; D perhaps matches TRBD1 (6 bases). CDR3 residues: CASSPRGRRYQPQHF. In DNA, the CDR3 is TGTGCCAGCAGCCCCAGGGGCAGACGTTATCAGCCCCAGCATTTT. Looking up the rest from reference TRBV7-8 and TRBJ1-5 gives the full variable domain: GAGVSQSPRYKVAKRGQDVALRCDPISGHVSLFWYQQALGQGPEFLTYFQNEAQLDKSGLPSDRFFAERPEGSVSTLKIQRTQQEDSAVYLCASSPRGRRYQPQHFGDGTRLSIL.